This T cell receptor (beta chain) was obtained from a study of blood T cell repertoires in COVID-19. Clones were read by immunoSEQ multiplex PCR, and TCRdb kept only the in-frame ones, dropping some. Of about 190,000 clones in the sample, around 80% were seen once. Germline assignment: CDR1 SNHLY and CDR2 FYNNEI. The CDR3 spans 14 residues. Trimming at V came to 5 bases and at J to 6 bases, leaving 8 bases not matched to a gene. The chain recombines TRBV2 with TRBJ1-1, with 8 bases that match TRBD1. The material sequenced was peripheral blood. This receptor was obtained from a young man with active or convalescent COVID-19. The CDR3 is CASSIPGQDPEAFF. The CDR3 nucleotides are TGTGCCAGCAGTATCCCGGGACAGGACCCTGAAGCTTTCTTT.